This T cell receptor beta chain was documented in a study of cytomegalovirus exposure and HLA in healthy donors. In the study overall: The 120 or so validation repertoires were reported in a later analysis to have been generated on the same platform as the approximately 700 first-cohort repertoires. Study outcomes and limitations: According to the study, approximately 150 TCR beta chains were cytomegalovirus-associated. Reports described diagnosis of cytomegalovirus status by the classifier as highly specific and sensitive. The tendency of first-cohort TCR clusters to co-occur in the roughly 130 validation repertoires emerged from a later analysis.

Method: immunoSEQ multiplex PCR; TCRdb's copy keeps in-frame clones and lacks some. The profile shows around 250,000 clones, 90% of them singletons. Trimming left V 3 bases short and J 4 bases short, with 15 bases between. The CDR3 consists of 14 residues. The germline CDR1 and CDR2 sequences are GTSNPN and SVGIG (reference sequence). On this clone itself: What it binds is unknown.

The clonotype was recovered from a woman aged 18 to 35 in good health and CMV-seronegative. The rearrangement uses TRBV30 and TRBJ1-2, with a tentative D call TRBD1 (5 bases). Sequencing input: PBMCs. The CDR3 spells CAWRSTQGAYGYTF. For the CDR3, the DNA is TGTGCCTGGAGATCCACCCAGGGCGCCTATGGCTACACCTTC.